What follows are 27 T cell receptor beta chains derived from one specimen sequenced in a study of Graves' ophthalmopathy and Graves' hyperthyroidism. Amplification targeted the TCR beta CDR3 regions, with RNA transcripts as the source material. Second-round multiplex PCR followed a first-round RT-PCR using HTBI primers. One entry per CDR3 protein results from TCRdb running MiXCR on the multiplex PCR reads. The table includes about 740,000 distinct CDR3 sequences, 40% detected once. The sample comprised peripheral blood. These receptors were collected from an adult man with Graves' ophthalmopathy.

The sample holds a few counts of this clonotype. This chain links TRBV7-3 with TRBJ2-7; TRBD1 agrees at 10 bases. The germline CDR1 and CDR2 sequences are SGHTA and FQGTGA. J was trimmed by 5 bases and V by 4 bases; bases with no gene match: 11. This CDR3 is built from 16 residues. In nucleotides, the CDR3 is TGTGCCAGCAGCTCAACGGGACAGGGGATTGTACACGAGCAGTACTTC. Translated, it gives CASSSTGQGIVHEQYF.

The table lists this clonotype with a few counts. This chain connects TRBV20-1 to TRBJ2-7; perhaps TRBD1 as D (5 bases). The germline V and J ends were trimmed by 7 bases and 0 bases, with 7 bases remaining between them. The CDR3 contains 11 residues. The germline gives CDR1 DFQATT, CDR2 SNEGSKA (reference sequence). The CDR3, as DNA: TGCAGTGTGACAGCCTCCTACGAGCAGTACTTC. It encodes CSVTASYEQYF.

This clonotype was seen only once. V and J are TRBV27 and TRBJ2-7; 7 nucleotides align to TRBD2. The V gene's germline CDR1 is MNHEY and CDR2 SMNVEV (reference sequence). This CDR3 comprises 13 residues. Trimming took 2 bases from V and 7 from J; bases not matched to a gene: 5. The CDR3 here is CASSLGSGGEQYF. In DNA form, the CDR3 reads TGTGCCAGCAGTTTAGGGTCGGGGGGAGAGCAGTACTTC.

This chain uses TRBV2 with TRBJ1-4; 7 positions agree with TRBD1. Germline CDR1 and CDR2: SNHLY and FYNNEI. V was clipped by 6 bases and J by 8 bases; unmatched bases: 15. This CDR3 has 16 residues. CDR3 amino acids: CASSARQGGMGEKLFF. The CDR3 DNA reads as TGTGCCAGCAGCGCCCGACAGGGAGGAATGGGGGAAAAACTGTTTTTT.

The sample holds many counts of this clonotype. A much larger clonotype is one base distant, so this may be a read error. The chain has TRBV10-3 and TRBJ1-1; TRBD1 matches 7 bases. Looked up from germline, CDR1 is ENHRY and CDR2 is SYGVKD. This CDR3 region has 13 residues. Losses at the gene ends were 4 bases for V and 2 bases for J; bases not matched to a gene: 1. CDR3 sequence reads: CAISGQGNTEAFF. Written as DNA, the CDR3 is TGTGCCATCAGTGGACAGGGTAACACTGAAGCTTTCTTT.

This clonotype came up a few times. The rearrangement joins TRBV20-1 to TRBJ1-2; no clear D. There are 13 residues in the CDR3. V shed 3 bases and J shed 4 bases, with 12 bases lying between them. CDR1 is DFQATT, CDR2 SNEGSKA, per germline (reference sequence). CDR3 protein: CSASVSYSYGYTF. The CDR3 DNA reads as TGCAGTGCTAGTGTTTCTTACTCCTATGGCTACACCTTC.

The rearrangement links TRBV3-1 to TRBJ2-7, with TRBD2 matching over 12 bases. Germline trimming cut 4 bases from V and 5 bases from J; bases unmatched to any gene: 6. The germline V gene has CDR1 LGHDT and CDR2 YNNKEL (reference sequence). This CDR3 spans 15 amino acids. The CDR3, as DNA: TGTGCCAGCAGCCCTACTAGCGGGAGGATTGACGAGCAGTACTTC. This translates into CASSPTSGRIDEQYF.

This clonotype was counted between two and nine times. The chain recombines TRBV29-1 with TRBJ1-1, with TRBD1 as a possible D gene (5 bases). Trimming cost V 4 bases and J 1 base, with 10 bases left between them. Germline loops: CDR1 SQVTM, CDR2 ANQGSEA. The CDR3 contains 13 residues. The CDR3 here is CSVGGGGNTEAFF. CDR3 DNA sequence: TGCAGCGTTGGCGGGGGAGGGAACACTGAAGCTTTCTTT.

This clonotype was found many times. The V gene is TRBV7-8, the J gene TRBJ1-1; D possibly corresponds to TRBD1 (6 bases). CDR1 and CDR2 from the germline V gene are SGHVS and FQNEAQ. V was trimmed by 6 bases and J by 10 bases, leaving 18 bases between them. The CDR3 is made up of 13 amino acids. The CDR3: CASSSNRDGVAFF. CDR3 DNA sequence: TGTGCCAGCAGTTCCAACAGGGATGGCGTAGCTTTCTTT.

About this clonotype itself: A read error may explain this, as a much larger clone is one base away. This chain links TRBV7-9 with TRBJ1-3; D not resolved. The CDR3 is made up of 13 amino acids. Deletions cut 5 bases from V and 12 bases from J, with 17 bases between. Germline values: CDR1 SEHNR, CDR2 FQNEAQ (reference sequence). The CDR3 here is CASSAQNSGSIYF. CDR3 coding DNA: TGTGCCAGCAGCGCGCAGAACTCCGGGAGCATATATTTT.

Ten or more counts support this clonotype. The CDR3 protein is CASSLTPGSYEQYF. DNA of the CDR3: TGTGCCAGCAGCTTAACCCCAGGTTCTTACGAGCAGTACTTC. V is TRBV7-2 and J is TRBJ2-7; D remains unclear. Per germline, CDR1 SGHTA and CDR2 FQGNSA. The V and J ends lost 2 bases and 4 bases respectively, with 12 bases between them. The CDR3 totals 14 residues.

This clonotype was seen repeatedly, ten times or more. The CDR3 loop is CSARGPGSSNQPQHF. DNA for the CDR3: TGCAGTGCTAGAGGGCCCGGCTCAAGCAATCAGCCCCAGCATTTT. The V gene is TRBV20-1, the J gene TRBJ1-5; D gene unclear. The CDR3 runs 15 residues. The V gene lost 1 base and the J gene lost 1 base, with 11 bases spanning the gap. The germline V gene encodes CDR1 DFQATT and CDR2 SNEGSKA (reference sequence).

This clonotype occurred many times. This chain uses TRBV10-3 with TRBJ1-5; 10 bases line up with TRBD1. J was trimmed by 5 bases and V by 3 bases; bases with no gene match: 1. CDR1 ENHRY and CDR2 SYGVKD come from the germline V gene. The CDR3 contains 14 residues. CDR3 nucleotide sequence: TGTGCCATCAGTGACGGGACAGGGGATCAGCCCCAGCATTTT. Encoded protein: CAISDGTGDQPQHF.

The table lists this clonotype with many counts. The V call is TRBV9, the J call TRBJ1-6; no definite D call. The V end lost 4 bases, the J end lost 6 bases, and 11 bases lay between the germline ends. In germline, CDR1 is SGDLS, CDR2 YYNGEE. CDR3 length: 14 residues. CDR3 protein: CASSPNLSNSPLHF. The CDR3 DNA reads TGTGCCAGCAGCCCCAACCTAAGTAATTCACCCCTCCACTTT.

This chain links TRBV20-1 with TRBJ2-5; no firm D call. V was cut by 0 bases and J by 4 bases, with 9 bases left in between. The CDR3 contains 13 residues. Germline-derived CDR1 and CDR2 are DFQATT and SNEGSKA (reference sequence). This CDR3 reads CSARDLLLETQYF. DNA for the CDR3: TGCAGTGCTAGAGATTTACTTCTAGAGACCCAGTACTTC.

As to this clonotype: This sequence may be a read error, since a much larger clone differs from it by one base. Since no conserved phenylalanine or tryptophan closes the CDR3, a read error is the likely cause. The CDR3 loop is CASSLSGQVSYEQYS. For the CDR3, the DNA is TGTGCCAGCAGCTTAAGTGGACAGGTGTCCTACGAGCAGTACTCC. This sequence joins TRBV7-9 and TRBJ2-7, with 7 bases matching TRBD1. This CDR3 is built from 15 residues. The V and J ends lost 2 bases and 1 base, in that order; junction bases with no gene match: 5. Germline CDR1 reads SEHNR; CDR2 reads FQNEAQ (reference sequence).

This clonotype was recorded many times. This chain connects TRBV15 to TRBJ2-2; 8 nucleotides agree with TRBD1. The CDR3 contains 15 residues. Per the germline V gene, CDR1 is LNHNV and CDR2 is YYDKDF (reference sequence). The junction had 3 bases not matched to a gene; V was cut back by 1 base and J by 5 bases. CDR3: CATSRGQGYTGELFF. CDR3 sequence (DNA): TGTGCCACCAGCAGAGGACAGGGGTATACCGGGGAGCTGTTTTTT.

This clonotype appeared many times. The chain employs TRBV19 and TRBJ2-7; no firm D call. The ends were cut back, 6 bases at V and 1 base at J, with 7 bases in the middle. This CDR3 spans 12 amino acids. Per germline, CDR1 LNHDA and CDR2 SQIVND (reference sequence). This chain's CDR3 is CASSSRSYEQYF. As DNA, the CDR3 is TGTGCCAGTAGCTCGAGGTCCTACGAGCAGTACTTC.

The sample holds a few counts of this clonotype. V usage is TRBV24-1 and J usage is TRBJ2-2; TRBD2 is a possible D gene (6 bases). The CDR3 is 15 residues long. The V end was cut by 4 bases, the J end by 6 bases, with 14 bases between. Germline CDR1 and CDR2: KGHDR and SFDVKD. Here the CDR3 reads CATSEFGTPPGELFF. In nucleotides, the CDR3 is TGTGCCACCAGTGAATTCGGGACTCCCCCCGGGGAGCTGTTTTTT.

This clonotype was counted at least ten times. The gene calls are TRBV7-9 and TRBJ1-4, with unresolved D. V lost 3 bases, J lost 0 bases, and 14 bases lay in between. Germline assignment: CDR1 SEHNR and CDR2 FQNEAQ (reference sequence). The CDR3 extends over 17 amino acids. CDR3 coding DNA: TGTGCCAGCAGCTTGGGCGACGGAGGATCAACTAATGAAAAACTGTTTTTT. It specifies CASSLGDGGSTNEKLFF. Filled out from reference TRBV7-9 and TRBJ1-4, the complete variable domain reads DTGVSQNPRHKITKRGQNVTFRCDPISEHNRLYWYRQTLGQGPEFLTYFQNEAQLEKSRLLSDRFSAERPKGSFSTLEIQRTEQGDSAMYLCASSLGDGGSTNEKLFFGSGTQLSVL.

The gene calls are TRBV5-4 and TRBJ2-5, with D possibly matching TRBD2 (5 bases). CDR1 and CDR2 from the germline V gene are SGHNT and YYREEE (reference sequence). V lost 0 bases and J 1 base, leaving 7 bases between the germline ends. The CDR3 is made up of 14 amino acids. CDR3 DNA sequence: TGTGCCAGCAGCTTGGCTAGCCTCCAAGAGACCCAGTACTTC. Protein: CASSLASLQETQYF.

J is TRBJ1-4 and V is TRBV15, with 9 bases fitting TRBD1. Per the germline V gene, CDR1 is LNHNV and CDR2 is YYDKDF (reference sequence). The CDR3 consists of 15 residues. J gave up 1 base and V 4 bases, and 1 base lay outside the gene matches. The CDR3 loop is CATSTGQGTNEKLFF. The CDR3 DNA is TGTGCCACCAGCACGGGACAGGGAACTAATGAAAAACTGTTTTTT. The complete variable domain, with remaining parts taken from reference TRBV15 and TRBJ1-4, reads DAMVIQNPRYQVTQFGKPVTLSCSQTLNHNVMYWYQQKSSQAPKLLFHYYDKDFNNEADTPDNFQSRRPNTSFCFLDIRSPGLGDTAMYLCATSTGQGTNEKLFFGSGTQLSVL.

Ten or more counts support this clonotype. V gene TRBV7-2 combines with J gene TRBJ1-2, with D hard to call. The germline V gene encodes CDR1 SGHTA and CDR2 FQGNSA. V was clipped by 6 bases and J by 2 bases, with 25 bases between them. The CDR3 is 18 residues long. The CDR3 spells CASSNIRTPSRLNYGYTF. CDR3 DNA: TGTGCCAGCAGTAACATACGAACTCCGTCCAGGTTGAACTATGGCTACACCTTC.

This clonotype showed up just a few times. The V and J genes are TRBV7-8 and TRBJ1-4; D is uncertain. Trimming pared 5 bases from V and 8 bases from J, leaving 18 bases between. Germline V CDR1 and CDR2: SGHVS, FQNEAQ. The CDR3 has 15 residues. The CDR3 loop reads CASSLALVFSEKLFF. The CDR3, as DNA: TGTGCCAGCAGCCTGGCTTTGGTGTTTAGCGAAAAACTGTTTTTT.

About this clonotype itself: This may stem from a read error, because a much larger clone lies one nucleotide away. The genes are TRBV19 and TRBJ1-5, with D possibly being TRBD1 (6 bases). The V end was cut by 6 bases, the J end by 3 bases, with 12 bases between. The CDR3 is made up of 14 amino acids. Germline values: CDR1 LNHDA, CDR2 SQIVND (reference sequence). CDR3 loop: CASSRDKNNQPQHF. The CDR3 DNA reads as TGTGCCAGTAGCCGGGACAAAAACAATCAGCCCCAGCATTTT.

V and J are TRBV29-1 and TRBJ1-2; no reliable D call. This CDR3 has 11 amino acids. The V and J ends lost 8 bases and 4 bases respectively, with 11 bases between them. Germline V gene sequence: CDR1 SQVTM, CDR2 ANQGSEA. CDR3 nucleotide sequence: TGCAGCTTAGTACATGGCTATGGCTACACCTTC. This gives the protein CSLVHGYGYTF.

Concerning this clonotype: It may be a read error: a sequence one base away is much more abundant. The rearrangement uses TRBV11-1 and TRBJ1-1, with D possibly TRBD1 on 5 matching bases. The CDR3 consists of 13 residues. Germline V gene lookup returns CDR1 SGHAT and CDR2 FQDESV (reference sequence). CDR3 in amino acids: CASSDPMDTVAFF. DNA of the CDR3: TGTGCCAGCAGCGACCCTATGGACACTGTAGCTTTCTTT.